These 21 T cell receptor beta chains came from one sample sequenced in a study of blood T cell repertoires in COVID-19. Measured with immunoSEQ multiplex PCR; TCRdb has only the in-frame clones, and not every one. The sample consists of about 78,000 clones, about nine tenths of them appearing once. The source material was peripheral blood. The receptor source for this set is a woman aged 55-70 years with acute or convalescent COVID-19.

V gene TRBV3-1 (or the pseudogene TRBV3-2) combines with J gene TRBJ1-2; D uncertain. V shed 4 bases and J shed 4 bases, with 10 bases lying between them. The CDR3 has 13 residues. The germline CDR1 and CDR2 sequences are LGHDT and YNNKEL (reference sequence). CDR3 sequence: CASSPQQSYGYTF. The CDR3 DNA sequence: TGTGCCAGCAGCCCCCAACAGAGCTATGGCTACACCTTC.

This clone was seen just once. The chain uses TRBV5-6 and TRBJ2-1; TRBD1 aligns across 7 bases. Trimming removed 3 bases from V and 4 bases from J; junction bases left unmatched: 7. CDR1 and CDR2 (germline): SGHDT, YYEEEE. This CDR3 is built from 15 residues. The CDR3 DNA reads as TGTGCCAGCAGCTCCCGGGACAGACCTTACAATGAGCAGTTCTTC. It specifies CASSSRDRPYNEQFF.

In its sample, this clone was seen a few times. The chain carries TRBV7-3 and TRBJ2-7; D is uncertain. Germline-derived CDR1 and CDR2 are SGHTA and FQGTGA. The CDR3 consists of 13 residues. V dropped 2 bases and J dropped 6 bases, with 11 bases sitting between them. CDR3 amino acids: CASSLSEQPEQYF. The CDR3 nucleotides are TGTGCCAGCAGCTTATCCGAGCAACCCGAGCAGTACTTC.

V is TRBV29-1 and J is TRBJ1-6; TRBD1 might be the D (5 bases). Trimming left V 0 bases short and J 4 bases short, with 13 bases between. Per germline, CDR1 SQVTM and CDR2 ANQGSEA. CDR3 length equals 16 residues. This chain's CDR3 is CSVEDSQGGYNSPLHF. The DNA of the CDR3 is TGCAGCGTTGAAGATAGTCAGGGAGGGTATAATTCACCCCTCCACTTT. Filled out from reference TRBV29-1 and TRBJ1-6, the complete variable domain reads SAVISQKPSRDICQRGTSLTIQCQVDSQVTMMFWYRQQPGQSLTLIATANQGSEATYESGFVIDKFPISRPNLTFSTLTVSNMSPEDSSIYLCSVEDSQGGYNSPLHFGNGTRLTVT.

The rearrangement uses TRBV10-1 and TRBJ2-2; TRBD1 is a possible D gene (5 bases). Trimming pared 0 bases from V and 0 bases from J, leaving 11 bases between. This CDR3 is 17 amino acids long. The germline V gene encodes CDR1 WNHNN and CDR2 SYGVQD (reference sequence). The CDR3 here is CASSESVKGPNTGELFF. The CDR3 nucleotides read TGCGCCAGCAGTGAGTCCGTCAAGGGGCCGAACACCGGGGAGCTGTTTTTT.

The chain carries TRBV29-1 and TRBJ1-4; 7 bases line up with TRBD1. The CDR3 runs to 14 residues. Germline CDR1 is SQVTM and CDR2 is ANQGSEA. Trimming cost V 7 bases and J 2 bases; bases outside gene matches: 7. CDR3 nucleotide sequence: TGCAGCGCCCGGACAGGAAGGACTAATGAAAAACTGTTTTTT. Protein: CSARTGRTNEKLFF.

This chain links TRBV7-9 with TRBJ2-7; D ambiguous. Germline CDR1 is SEHNR and CDR2 is FQNEAQ (reference sequence). Trimming removed 4 bases at V and 0 bases at J, with 10 bases between. The CDR3 extends over 14 amino acids. CDR3 sequence (DNA): TGTGCCAGCAGCTCAGCGACAACCTCCTACGAGCAGTACTTC. Residues: CASSSATTSYEQYF.

The chain recombines TRBV24-1 with TRBJ1-1, with TRBD1 matching 8 bases. The CDR3 covers 13 residues. V was clipped by 10 bases and J by 4 bases; unmatched bases: 7. The germline gives CDR1 KGHDR, CDR2 SFDVKD. This CDR3 reads CATAGQGGTEAFF. Written as DNA, the CDR3 is TGTGCCACGGCCGGACAGGGAGGCACTGAAGCTTTCTTT.

The rearrangement uses TRBV15 and TRBJ2-5; no reliable D call. This CDR3 spans 12 amino acids. Germline CDR1 is LNHNV and CDR2 is YYDKDF (reference sequence). The ends were cut back, 2 bases at V and 2 bases at J, with 3 bases in the middle. CDR3 DNA sequence: TGTGCCACCAGCAGAACACAAGAGACCCAGTACTTC. Protein: CATSRTQETQYF.

This chain joins TRBV5-6 and TRBJ2-3; perhaps TRBD1 as D (6 bases). The germline V gene has CDR1 SGHDT and CDR2 YYEEEE. The CDR3 extends over 14 amino acids. With 0 bases removed from V and 1 base from J, the gap between germline ends came to 6 bases. In DNA, the CDR3 is TGTGCCAGCAGCTTGGACAGGGGCACAGATACGCAGTATTTT. It specifies CASSLDRGTDTQYF. Full variable domain (outside the CDR3, taken from reference TRBV5-6 and TRBJ2-3): DAGVTQSPTHLIKTRGQQVTLRCSPKSGHDTVSWYQQALGQGPQFIFQYYEEEERQRGNFPDRFSGHQFPNYSSELNVNALLLGDSALYLCASSLDRGTDTQYFGPGTRLTVL.

This clone was picked up one time. The chain combines TRBV3-1 (or the pseudogene TRBV3-2) with TRBJ1-3; D is unclear. This CDR3 spans 16 amino acids. Trimming pared 4 bases from V and 3 bases from J, leaving 16 bases between. Per the germline V gene, CDR1 is LGHDT and CDR2 is YNNKEL (reference sequence). The CDR3 spells CASSPREGEIGNTIYF. The CDR3 bases are TGTGCCAGCAGCCCCCGAGAGGGAGAAATTGGAAACACCATATATTTT.

CDR3 nucleotide sequence: TGTGCCAGCAGGCCCCCTACTTCTCTCCTGCAGGGGAAAAACATTCAGTACTTC. Its translation: CASRPPTSLLQGKNIQYF. The chain uses TRBV7-3 and TRBJ2-4; TRBD1 might be the D (6 bases). The CDR3 covers 18 residues. Looked up from germline, CDR1 is SGHTA and CDR2 is FQGTGA. Trimming took off 6 bases at V and 4 bases at J, with 25 bases between the two ends.

The sample holds a few counts of this clone. The V gene is TRBV6-5, the J gene TRBJ1-2; tentative D call: TRBD1 (5 bases). This CDR3 contains 15 residues. Deletions cut 6 bases from V and 2 bases from J, with 16 bases between. In germline, CDR1 is MNHEY, CDR2 SVGAGI. The CDR3 DNA is TGTGCCAGCAGGCAAACACCAGGGCAGAACTATGGCTACACCTTC. It encodes CASRQTPGQNYGYTF.

This sequence joins TRBV28 and TRBJ2-7, with 8 bases aligning to TRBD2. The CDR3 is 16 amino acids. Trimming at V came to 8 bases and at J to 3 bases, leaving 15 bases not matched to a gene. Per the germline V gene, CDR1 is MDHEN and CDR2 is SYDVKM. CDR3 nucleotides: TGTGCCAGCGGGGCCCTTGGGATAGCGGGATACTACGAGCAGTACTTC. Encoded protein: CASGALGIAGYYEQYF.

The count of this clone is one. Distinct nucleotide sequences in the sample also encode this CDR3. This chain joins TRBV12-3 or TRBV12-4 and TRBJ2-1; TRBD1 is a possible D gene (5 bases). This CDR3 is built from 13 residues. Trimming shortened V by 6 bases and J by 4 bases, and 10 bases separated the two germline ends. The DNA for the CDR3 is TGTGCCAGCAGCCTGGGGCCATACAATGAGCAGTTCTTC. Translating gives CASSLGPYNEQFF.

This chain uses TRBV15 with TRBJ2-3; D is possibly TRBD2 (5 bases). Germline loops: CDR1 LNHNV, CDR2 YYDKDF (reference sequence). The CDR3 is 14 amino acids. Trimming removed 4 bases at V and 2 bases at J, with 10 bases between. The CDR3: CATSKETNTDTQYF. The CDR3 DNA follows: TGTGCCACCAGCAAGGAGACTAACACAGATACGCAGTATTTT.

The CDR3 reads CASSHRTGGSHEQYF. The CDR3 coding sequence is TGTGCCAGCAGCCACCGGACAGGGGGATCCCACGAGCAGTACTTC. The chain combines TRBV3-1 (or the pseudogene TRBV3-2) with TRBJ2-7, with 10 positions matching TRBD1. Germline loops: CDR1 LGHDT, CDR2 YNNKEL (reference sequence). The trim removed 3 bases at V and 5 bases at J, leaving 7 bases unmatched. The CDR3 contains 15 residues.

The rearrangement uses TRBV9 and TRBJ2-7; D is undetermined. V lost 7 bases, J lost 3 bases, and 11 bases lay in between. Looked up from germline, CDR1 is SGDLS and CDR2 is YYNGEE. The CDR3 has 12 residues. CDR3 in DNA: TGTGCCAGCGCTAGGCCGAACTACGAGCAGTACTTC. Protein sequence: CASARPNYEQYF.

The chain recombines TRBV7-8 with TRBJ1-5, with 11 bases fitting TRBD1. Germline CDR1 reads SGHVS; CDR2 reads FQNEAQ. The CDR3 is made up of 16 amino acids. The V segment lost 5 bases and the J segment 7 bases; nucleotides outside the gene matches: 10. CDR3 bases: TGTGCCAGCAGCACTGGACAGGGGGCTGTTGGACAGCCCCAGCATTTT. It translates to CASSTGQGAVGQPQHF.

The chain joins TRBV10-3 to TRBJ2-2, with 9 bases aligning to TRBD1. Germline V gene data show CDR1 as ENHRY and CDR2 as SYGVKD. Losses at the gene ends were 5 bases for V and 5 bases for J; bases not matched to a gene: 15. The length of the CDR3 is 18 residues. This chain's CDR3 is CAISPSGQGRFRTGELFF. The CDR3 nucleotides are TGTGCCATCAGTCCGAGTGGACAGGGGAGGTTTAGAACCGGGGAGCTGTTTTTT.

The chain is built from TRBV6-1 and TRBJ2-3, with 9 bases aligning to TRBD1. This CDR3 is built from 16 residues. The V and J ends lost 0 bases and 4 bases, in that order; junction bases with no gene match: 5. Germline V gene sequence: CDR1 MNHNS, CDR2 SASEGT. Written as DNA, the CDR3 is TGTGCCAGCAGTGAAGCAGGGGGACAGGGCGCAGATACGCAGTATTTT. This gives the protein CASSEAGGQGADTQYF.